Below are 32 T cell receptor beta chains sequenced from a single sample in a study of T cells in Graves' hyperthyroidism and ophthalmopathy. RNA transcripts gave rise to amplified TCR beta CDR3 regions. HTBI primers were the set used in a first-round RT-PCR of the TCR CDR3. MiXCR, applied by TCRdb to the multiplex PCR reads, yields one record per CDR3 protein. The sample carries hundreds of thousands of distinct CDR3 sequences, less than 20% recorded once. The material sequenced was blood. These receptors originate from a woman aged 18-30 years with Graves' hyperthyroidism that later progressed to Graves' ophthalmopathy.

This clonotype has only a few counts. This rearrangement joins TRBV6-1 to TRBJ1-3, with a possible D match to TRBD1 (6 bases). Germline V gives CDR1 MNHNS, CDR2 SASEGT. This CDR3 spans 16 amino acids. Trimming shortened V by 6 bases and J by 8 bases, and 23 bases separated the two germline ends. Here the CDR3 DNA reads TGTGCCAGCAGGAGACATGGGGGGCAGATTGTAGACACCATATATTTT. Translation: CASRRHGGQIVDTIYF.

The sample holds a few counts of this clonotype. The rearrangement uses TRBV29-1 and TRBJ1-2; 8 bases are a match to TRBD1. CDR3 size: 12 residues. Losses at the gene ends were 6 bases for V and 6 bases for J; bases not matched to a gene: 6. Germline-derived CDR1 and CDR2 are SQVTM and ANQGSEA. Here the CDR3 reads CSVWTGRDGYTF. CDR3 in DNA: TGCAGCGTATGGACAGGGAGGGATGGCTACACCTTC.

This clonotype was seen at least ten times. The chain has TRBV5-1 and TRBJ2-3, with D uncertain. CDR1 SGHRS and CDR2 YFSETQ come from the germline V gene. CDR3 length: 14 amino acids. V dropped 1 base and J dropped 2 bases, with 8 bases sitting between them. The CDR3 protein is CASSLSEPTDTQYF. The CDR3 DNA is TGCGCCAGCAGCTTGAGTGAGCCCACAGATACGCAGTATTTT.

This clonotype was observed a handful of times. The V and J genes are TRBV7-9 and TRBJ2-4; the match to TRBD2 covers 7 bases. V dropped 4 bases and J dropped 0; count of bases not matched to a gene: 6. Germline CDR1 reads SEHNR; CDR2 reads FQNEAQ (reference sequence). The CDR3 covers 16 residues. CDR3 nucleotides: TGTGCCAGCAGCTCCCTAGCGGAGATAGCCAAAAACATTCAGTACTTC. Protein: CASSSLAEIAKNIQYF.

This clonotype was seen more than once but under ten times. This chain connects TRBV30 to TRBJ2-1; 12 bases align to TRBD2. V lost 4 bases and J lost 6; bases outside the gene matches: 4. The CDR3 is 14 amino acids. Germline CDR1 GTSNPN, CDR2 SVGIG (reference sequence). DNA of the CDR3: TGTGCCTGGACTAGCGGGAGGGCCCCCAATGAGCAGTTCTTC. It is translated as CAWTSGRAPNEQFF.

Comments on this clonotype: The junction shows a germline mismatch at one end, possibly a read error. The chain has TRBV29-1 and TRBJ1-2; no clear D gene. From germline, CDR1 is SQVTM and CDR2 ANQGSEA. CDR3 length: 14 residues. CDR3: CSAEQPRPNYGYTF. The CDR3 DNA sequence: TGCAGCGCTGAACAACCTCGTCCAAACTATGGCTACACCTTC.

This clonotype came up many times. The V gene is TRBV11-2, the J gene TRBJ2-5; D perhaps matches TRBD2 (6 bases). Trimming left V 2 bases short and J 4 bases short, with 17 bases between. Germline loops: CDR1 SGHAT, CDR2 FQNNGV. This CDR3 contains 16 residues. CDR3 loop: CASSLLRGLNLETQYF. CDR3 DNA: TGTGCCAGCAGCTTACTCCGGGGACTTAACCTAGAGACCCAGTACTTC.

The chain links TRBV9 to TRBJ2-5; 8 positions agree with TRBD2. This CDR3 has 15 residues. The V and J ends lost 0 bases and 3 bases, in that order; junction bases with no gene match: 4. Germline CDR1 is SGDLS and CDR2 is YYNGEE. The CDR3 DNA follows: TGTGCCAGCAGCGTAGGGAGTAGCGGGAAAGAGACCCAGTACTTC. This gives the protein CASSVGSSGKETQYF.

This clonotype was observed many times. The chain is built from TRBV28 and TRBJ1-5, with TRBD1 identical over 9 bases. With V trimmed by 2 bases and J by 7 bases, 6 bases remained unmatched. There are 15 residues in the CDR3. In germline, CDR1 is MDHEN, CDR2 SYDVKM. CDR3 sequence: CASSLETGGRQPQHF. The DNA of the CDR3 is TGTGCCAGCAGTTTAGAGACAGGGGGAAGGCAGCCCCAGCATTTT.

This clonotype was recorded at least ten times. The rearrangement uses TRBV12-3 or TRBV12-4 and TRBJ2-2, with D unresolved. V was pared by 6 bases and J by 0 bases, with 5 bases between. The CDR3 is 13 amino acids. The chain's CDR3 is CASRRTNTGELFF. The CDR3 DNA sequence: TGTGCCAGCAGACGAACGAACACCGGGGAGCTGTTTTTT.

A few counts support this clonotype. The V and J genes are TRBV9 and TRBJ2-3; D unresolved. Trimming took 0 bases from V and 2 from J, leaving 13 bases between them. CDR1 and CDR2 from the germline V gene are SGDLS and YYNGEE. This CDR3 is 16 amino acids long. The CDR3, as DNA: TGTGCCAGCAGCGTAGGTTTCTCCAGGTCCACAGATACGCAGTATTTT. Translating gives CASSVGFSRSTDTQYF.

As to this clonotype: The junction departs from germline at one end; a sequencing error may be responsible. The chain couples TRBV5-1 to TRBJ2-1; D call uncertain. CDR1 is SGHRS, CDR2 YFSETQ, per germline. The CDR3 length is 13 residues. The CDR3 here is CASNLVGYNEQFF. CDR3 bases: TGCGCCAGCAACTTGGTAGGGTACAATGAGCAGTTCTTC.

In regard to this clonotype: This may come from a read error, since a much larger clone is one base off. This rearrangement joins TRBV13 to TRBJ2-1; 15 positions agree with TRBD2. The CDR3 runs to 19 residues. In germline, CDR1 is PRHDT, CDR2 FYEKMQ (reference sequence). After removal of 1 base from V and 6 bases from J, the junction contained 10 bases not matched to a gene. The CDR3 nucleotides read TGTGCCAGCAGCTTAGCGGGACTAGCGGGAGGCTCGAGGTGCAATGAGCAGTTCTTC. Translation gives CASSLAGLAGGSRCNEQFF.

The J gene is TRBJ2-7, the V gene TRBV20-1; 11 bases match TRBD1. The germline gives CDR1 DFQATT, CDR2 SNEGSKA (reference sequence). V shed 3 bases and J 6 bases; nucleotides not matched to a gene: 7. The CDR3 runs to 14 residues. The CDR3 bases are TGCAGTGCTAGGGAGGGGACAGGGGGACGCGAGCAGTACTTC. This codes for CSAREGTGGREQYF.

This clonotype was detected many times. This chain connects TRBV28 to TRBJ2-5; 14 bases fit TRBD2. The V gene's germline CDR1 is MDHEN and CDR2 SYDVKM. The CDR3 loop spans 16 amino acids. Trimming at V came to 6 bases and at J to 2 bases, leaving 5 bases not matched to a gene. DNA of the CDR3: TGTGCCAGCAGCCATAGGACTAGCGGGAGGCAAGAGACCCAGTACTTC. This encodes CASSHRTSGRQETQYF.

This clonotype was picked up a small number of times. The J gene is TRBJ1-6, the V gene TRBV30, with D hard to call. The V and J ends lost 3 bases and 5 bases respectively, with 5 bases between them. CDR3 length: 12 residues. Germline values: CDR1 GTSNPN, CDR2 SVGIG (reference sequence). CDR3 DNA: TGTGCCTGGAGACCGAATAATTCACCCCTCCACTTT. The encoded protein is CAWRPNNSPLHF.

The chain joins TRBV18 to TRBJ1-1, with TRBD1 identical over 9 bases. V gave up 2 bases and J gave up 10 bases; unmatched junction bases: 2. CDR3 length: 12 residues. CDR1 is KGHSH and CDR2 is LQKENI in the germline V gene. This CDR3 is CASSPRQGGAFF. As DNA, the CDR3 is TGTGCCAGCTCACCAAGACAGGGGGGAGCTTTCTTT. The full variable domain, completed using reference TRBV18 and TRBJ1-1, is NAGVMQNPRHLVRRRGQEARLRCSPMKGHSHVYWYRQLPEEGLKFMVYLQKENIIDESGMPKERFSAEFPKEGPSILRIQQVVRGDSAAYFCASSPRQGGAFFGQGTRLTVV.

This clonotype was detected only a few times. CDR3 DNA: TGTGCCAGTCTGGTGGGAGAAGGAGAGACCCAGTACTTC. This codes for CASLVGEGETQYF. The chain is built from TRBV19 and TRBJ2-5, with D maybe TRBD2 (5 bases). Looked up from germline, CDR1 is LNHDA and CDR2 is SQIVND (reference sequence). Trimming took 8 bases from V and 4 from J, leaving 14 bases between them. The CDR3 sequence is 13 residues long.

This clonotype was counted ten times or more. The V call is TRBV6-5, the J call TRBJ1-1; TRBD1 matches 7 bases. Germline lookup yields CDR1 MNHEY and CDR2 SVGAGI. J lost 1 base, V lost 2 bases, and 7 bases had no gene match. This CDR3 contains 16 residues. The CDR3 bases are TGTGCCAGCAGTTACAATTTCGCAGGGGGGAACACTGAAGCTTTCTTT. Translation gives CASSYNFAGGNTEAFF.

This clonotype was picked up many times. The chain links TRBV7-2 to TRBJ2-5; 10 bases map to TRBD2. Per germline, CDR1 SGHTA and CDR2 FQGNSA. This CDR3 contains 16 residues. The junction had 11 bases not matched to a gene; V was cut back by 5 bases and J by 5 bases. DNA for the CDR3: TGTGCCAGCAGCCCGACAAGAGCGGGAGGGCGGGAGACCCAGTACTTC. Translation gives CASSPTRAGGRETQYF. The variable domain in full, with the rest retrieved from reference TRBV7-2 and TRBJ2-5, is GAGVSQSPSNKVTEKGKDVELRCDPISGHTALYWYRQSLGQGLEFLIYFQGNSAPDKSGLPSDRFSAERTGGSVSTLTIQRTQQEDSAVYLCASSPTRAGGRETQYFGPGTRLLVL.

Note on this clonotype: A much larger clone sits a single nucleotide away, making a read error possible. This chain joins TRBV7-3 and TRBJ2-5; 10 nucleotides match TRBD2. From germline, CDR1 is SGHTA and CDR2 FQGTGA. The CDR3 is 16 amino acids. DNA for the CDR3: TGTGCCAACAGCCCTACCGGGCTAGCGGGAGAAGAGACCCAGTACTTC. As protein: CANSPTGLAGEETQYF.

This clonotype was seen repeatedly, ten times or more. The chain has TRBV7-9 and TRBJ1-1; possible D gene TRBD1, 5 bases. The CDR3 is made up of 13 amino acids. Per germline, CDR1 SEHNR and CDR2 FQNEAQ (reference sequence). V lost 5 bases, J lost 11 bases, and 18 bases lay in between. CDR3 nucleotides: TGTGCCAGCAGCCCCGGGACTCCGGATGGGGCTTTCTTT. Its translation: CASSPGTPDGAFF.

This clonotype was counted many times. The gene calls are TRBV2 and TRBJ1-2, with D unresolved. The germline gives CDR1 SNHLY, CDR2 FYNNEI. The CDR3 spans 13 residues. The germline V and J ends were trimmed by 7 bases and 0 bases, with 9 bases remaining between them. Written as DNA, the CDR3 is TGTGCCAGCACAGCGGGGACTAACTATGGCTACACCTTC. The encoded protein is CASTAGTNYGYTF.

This clonotype was observed many times. The rearrangement links TRBV5-1 to TRBJ2-1; D is ambiguous. Trimming took off 2 bases at V and 7 bases at J, with 7 bases between the two ends. CDR3 length: 12 residues. From germline, CDR1 is SGHRS and CDR2 YFSETQ. The CDR3 sequence is CASSFLSNEQFF. The CDR3, as DNA: TGCGCCAGCAGCTTCTTGAGTAATGAGCAGTTCTTC.

This chain connects TRBV5-4 to TRBJ2-7, with 11 bases fitting TRBD2. CDR3 length: 17 residues. CDR1 and CDR2 (germline): SGHNT, YYREEE (reference sequence). The trim removed 3 bases at V and 1 base at J, leaving 9 bases unmatched. CDR3 DNA sequence: TGTGCCAGCAGCTCACGGATTAGGACTAGCGGGTCCTACGAGCAGTACTTC. Protein: CASSSRIRTSGSYEQYF.

Many counts were recorded for this clonotype. Here the CDR3 reads CSASGGLNQPQHF. Here the CDR3 DNA reads TGCAGTGCTAGTGGAGGGCTCAATCAGCCCCAGCATTTT. V is TRBV20-1 and J is TRBJ1-5; D unclear. Germline values: CDR1 DFQATT, CDR2 SNEGSKA (reference sequence). The germline V and J ends were trimmed by 3 bases and 3 bases, with 9 bases remaining between them. There are 13 residues in the CDR3.

With respect to this clonotype: A much larger clonotype is one base distant, so this may be a read error. CDR3 nucleotides: TGTGCCAGCAGTTTTACCAGGAGGGGGAACCAAGAGACCCAGTGCTTC. It yields the protein CASSFTRRGNQETQCF. V is TRBV3-1 and J is TRBJ2-5; D tentatively reads TRBD1 or TRBD2 (6 bases each). CDR1 is LGHDT and CDR2 is YNNKEL in the germline V gene (reference sequence). This CDR3 contains 16 residues.

As for this clonotype: This clone may be a read error of a much larger clone one base away. The V gene is TRBV20-1, the J gene TRBJ2-1; 7 nucleotides line up with TRBD2. The CDR3 is made up of 15 amino acids. Germline assignment: CDR1 DFQATT and CDR2 SNEGSKA (reference sequence). The CDR3 coding sequence is TGCAGTGCCCCATCCCTAGCGGAGTCTTACAATGAGCGGTTCTTC. Protein: CSAPSLAESYNERFF.

This clonotype has just a few counts. The V and J genes are TRBV5-1 and TRBJ1-4; TRBD1 is a possible D gene (5 bases). CDR1 SGHRS and CDR2 YFSETQ come from the germline V gene. This CDR3 comprises 16 residues. The V and J ends lost 0 bases and 4 bases respectively, with 13 bases between them. As DNA, the CDR3 is TGCGCCAGCAGCTTGGGACGGGCAGGGCTTAATGAAAAACTGTTTTTT. This gives the protein CASSLGRAGLNEKLFF.

In its sample, this clonotype was seen many times. The chain links TRBV4-1 to TRBJ2-3; possibly TRBD1 for D (5 bases). Per germline, CDR1 MGHRA and CDR2 YSYEKL. This CDR3 has 17 residues. V shed 3 bases and J shed 0 bases, with 16 bases lying between them. The CDR3 DNA sequence: TGCGCCAGCAGCCAGACCCTGTGGGCAGGGAGCACAGATACGCAGTATTTT. The encoded protein is CASSQTLWAGSTDTQYF.

The chain joins TRBV6-1 to TRBJ2-1; the D gene could be TRBD1 or TRBD2 (5 bases each). Germline V gene sequence: CDR1 MNHNS, CDR2 SASEGT. This CDR3 region has 16 residues. Trimming removed 5 bases from V and 3 bases from J, with 17 bases in between. CDR3 nucleotide sequence: TGTGCCAGCAGTCCTAACCCGGGGCTATACTACAATGAGCAGTTCTTC. Translated: CASSPNPGLYYNEQFF.

This clonotype was counted ten times or more. This sequence joins TRBV3-1 and TRBJ1-6, with D possibly being TRBD1 (5 bases). Germline values: CDR1 LGHDT, CDR2 YNNKEL (reference sequence). V lost 1 base to trimming and J lost 10 bases, with 17 bases between them. The length of the CDR3 is 16 residues. As DNA, the CDR3 is TGTGCCAGCAGCCAAGGTGTACCATCCGGGACGTCACCCCTCCACTTT. Its protein is CASSQGVPSGTSPLHF.